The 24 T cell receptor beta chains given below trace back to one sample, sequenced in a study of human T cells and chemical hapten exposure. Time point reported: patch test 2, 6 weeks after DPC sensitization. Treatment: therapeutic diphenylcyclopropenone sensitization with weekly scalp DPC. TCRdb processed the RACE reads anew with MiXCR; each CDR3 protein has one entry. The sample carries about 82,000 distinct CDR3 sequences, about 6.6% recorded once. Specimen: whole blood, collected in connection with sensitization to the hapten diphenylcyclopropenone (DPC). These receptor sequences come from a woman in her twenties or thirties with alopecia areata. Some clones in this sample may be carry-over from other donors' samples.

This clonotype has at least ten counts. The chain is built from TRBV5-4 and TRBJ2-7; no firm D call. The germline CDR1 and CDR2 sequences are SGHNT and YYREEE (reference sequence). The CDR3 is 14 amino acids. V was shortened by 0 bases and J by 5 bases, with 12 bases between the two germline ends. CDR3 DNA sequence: TGTGCCAGCAGCTTGGATCCGGTTGGCAACGAGCAGTACTTC. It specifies CASSLDPVGNEQYF.

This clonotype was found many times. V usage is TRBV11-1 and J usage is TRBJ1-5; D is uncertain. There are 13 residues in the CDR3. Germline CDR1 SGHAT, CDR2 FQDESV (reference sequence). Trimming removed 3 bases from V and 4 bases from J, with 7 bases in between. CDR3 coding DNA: TGTGCCAGCAGCTTCGGAAATAATCAGCCCCAGCATTTT. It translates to CASSFGNNQPQHF.

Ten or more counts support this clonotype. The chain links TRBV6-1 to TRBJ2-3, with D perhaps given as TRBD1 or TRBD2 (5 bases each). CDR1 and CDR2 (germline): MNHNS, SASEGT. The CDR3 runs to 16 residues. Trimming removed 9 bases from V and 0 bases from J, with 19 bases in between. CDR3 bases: TGTGCCAGTACTGCACAACGGGGCCTAAGCACAGATACGCAGTATTTT. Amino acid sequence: CASTAQRGLSTDTQYF.

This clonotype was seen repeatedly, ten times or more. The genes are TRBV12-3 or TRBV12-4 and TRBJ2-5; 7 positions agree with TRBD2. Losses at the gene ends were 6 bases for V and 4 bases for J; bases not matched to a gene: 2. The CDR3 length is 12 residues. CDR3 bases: TGTGCCAGCAGATCGGGAGGAGAGACCCAGTACTTC. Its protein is CASRSGGETQYF.

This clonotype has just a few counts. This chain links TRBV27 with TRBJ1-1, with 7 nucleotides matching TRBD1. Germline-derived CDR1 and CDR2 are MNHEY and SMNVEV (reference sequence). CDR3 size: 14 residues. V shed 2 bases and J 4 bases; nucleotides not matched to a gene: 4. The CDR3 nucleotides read TGTGCCAGCAGTTTAAATGGACAGGTCACTGAAGCTTTCTTT. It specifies CASSLNGQVTEAFF.

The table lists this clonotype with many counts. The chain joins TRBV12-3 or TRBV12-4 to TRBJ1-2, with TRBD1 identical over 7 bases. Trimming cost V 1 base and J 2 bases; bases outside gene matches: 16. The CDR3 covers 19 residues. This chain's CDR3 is CASSLGGFLDRRENYGYTF. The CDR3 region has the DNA TGTGCCAGCAGTTTAGGGGGTTTTCTGGACAGGAGAGAGAACTATGGCTACACCTTC.

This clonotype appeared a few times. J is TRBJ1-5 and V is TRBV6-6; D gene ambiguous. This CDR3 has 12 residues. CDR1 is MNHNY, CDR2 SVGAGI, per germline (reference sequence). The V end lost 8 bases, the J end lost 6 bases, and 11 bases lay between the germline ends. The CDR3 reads CASPRFSQPQHF. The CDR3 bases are TGTGCCAGCCCACGGTTCAGTCAGCCCCAGCATTTT.

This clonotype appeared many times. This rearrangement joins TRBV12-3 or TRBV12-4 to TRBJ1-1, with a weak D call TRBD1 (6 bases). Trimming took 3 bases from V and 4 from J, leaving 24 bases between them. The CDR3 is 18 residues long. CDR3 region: CASSFSGGMGEWSTEAFF. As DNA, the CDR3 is TGTGCCAGCAGTTTTTCCGGGGGCATGGGGGAGTGGAGCACTGAAGCTTTCTTT.

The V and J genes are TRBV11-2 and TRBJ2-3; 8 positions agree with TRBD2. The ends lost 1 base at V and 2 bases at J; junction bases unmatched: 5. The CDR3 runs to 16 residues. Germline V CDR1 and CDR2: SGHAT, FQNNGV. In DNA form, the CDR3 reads TGTGCCAGCAGCTTAGGAATCGGGGGGGTCACAGATACGCAGTATTTT. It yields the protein CASSLGIGGVTDTQYF.

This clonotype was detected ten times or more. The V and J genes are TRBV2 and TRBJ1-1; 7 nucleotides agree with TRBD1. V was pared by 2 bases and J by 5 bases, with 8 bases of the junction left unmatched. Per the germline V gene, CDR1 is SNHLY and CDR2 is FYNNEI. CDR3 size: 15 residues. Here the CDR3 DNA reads TGTGCCAGCAGTGAATTTACAGGGACAGATACTGAAGCTTTCTTT. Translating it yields CASSEFTGTDTEAFF.

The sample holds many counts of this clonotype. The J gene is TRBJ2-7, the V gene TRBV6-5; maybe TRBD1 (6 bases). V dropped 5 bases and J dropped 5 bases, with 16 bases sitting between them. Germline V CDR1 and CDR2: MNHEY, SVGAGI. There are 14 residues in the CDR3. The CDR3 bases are TGTGCCAGCAGTGAGCGGACAGAGCCAGACGAGCAGTACTTC. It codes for CASSERTEPDEQYF.

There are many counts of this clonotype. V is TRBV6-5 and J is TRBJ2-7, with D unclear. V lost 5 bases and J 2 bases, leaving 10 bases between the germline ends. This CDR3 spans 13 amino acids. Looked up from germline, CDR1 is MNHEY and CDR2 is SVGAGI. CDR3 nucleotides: TGTGCCAGCAGTCTCGACGGTCCCTACGAGCAGTACTTC. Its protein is CASSLDGPYEQYF.

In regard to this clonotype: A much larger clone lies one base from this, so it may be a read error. CDR3 DNA sequence: TGTGCCAGGAGCTTAGGGCGGGACAGGGGGAACACTGAAGCTTTCTTT. It codes for CARSLGRDRGNTEAFF. The chain links TRBV7-2 to TRBJ1-1; 10 positions match TRBD1. The CDR3 contains 16 residues. The germline gives CDR1 SGHTA, CDR2 FQGNSA.

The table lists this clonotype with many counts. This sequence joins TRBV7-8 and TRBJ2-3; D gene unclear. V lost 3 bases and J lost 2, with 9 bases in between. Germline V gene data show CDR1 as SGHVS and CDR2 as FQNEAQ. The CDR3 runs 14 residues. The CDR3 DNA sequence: TGTGCCAGCAGCTTTGGTGGCAACACAGATACGCAGTATTTT. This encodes CASSFGGNTDTQYF.

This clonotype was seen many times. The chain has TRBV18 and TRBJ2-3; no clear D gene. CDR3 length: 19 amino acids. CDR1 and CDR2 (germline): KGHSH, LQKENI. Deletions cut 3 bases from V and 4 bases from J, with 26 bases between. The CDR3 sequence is CASSPIDTSRGRWADTQYF. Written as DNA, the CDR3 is TGTGCCAGCTCACCGATTGACACCTCTAGAGGACGGTGGGCAGATACGCAGTATTTT. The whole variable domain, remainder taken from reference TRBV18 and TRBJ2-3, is NAGVMQNPRHLVRRRGQEARLRCSPMKGHSHVYWYRQLPEEGLKFMVYLQKENIIDESGMPKERFSAEFPKEGPSILRIQQVVRGDSAAYFCASSPIDTSRGRWADTQYFGPGTRLTVL.

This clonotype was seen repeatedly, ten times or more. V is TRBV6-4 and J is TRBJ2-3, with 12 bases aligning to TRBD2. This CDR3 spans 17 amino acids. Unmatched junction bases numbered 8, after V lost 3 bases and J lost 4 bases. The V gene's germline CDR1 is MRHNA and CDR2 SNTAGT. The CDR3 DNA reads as TGTGCCAGCAGTGAAGCCTCTTCTAGCGGGGGGGCAGATACGCAGTATTTT. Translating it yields CASSEASSSGGADTQYF.

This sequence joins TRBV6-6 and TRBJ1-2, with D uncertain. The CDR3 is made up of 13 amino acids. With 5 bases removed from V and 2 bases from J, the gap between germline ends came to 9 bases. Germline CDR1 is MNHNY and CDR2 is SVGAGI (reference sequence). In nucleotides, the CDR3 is TGTGCCAGCAGTAGAACCGAGAACTATGGCTACACCTTC. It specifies CASSRTENYGYTF.

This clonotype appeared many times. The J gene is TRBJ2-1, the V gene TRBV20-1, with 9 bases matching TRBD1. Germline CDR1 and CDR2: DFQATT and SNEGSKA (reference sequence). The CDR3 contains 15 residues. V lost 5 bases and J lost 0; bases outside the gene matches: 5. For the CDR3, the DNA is TGCAGTGCTGGGACAGGGCGGGGCTCCTACAATGAGCAGTTCTTC. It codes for CSAGTGRGSYNEQFF.

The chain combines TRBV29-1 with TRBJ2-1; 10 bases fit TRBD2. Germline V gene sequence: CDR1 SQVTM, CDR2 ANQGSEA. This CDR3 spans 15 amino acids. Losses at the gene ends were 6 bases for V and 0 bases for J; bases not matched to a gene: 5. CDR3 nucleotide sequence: TGCAGCGTACTAGCGGGGTGGGACTCCTACAATGAGCAGTTCTTC. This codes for CSVLAGWDSYNEQFF.

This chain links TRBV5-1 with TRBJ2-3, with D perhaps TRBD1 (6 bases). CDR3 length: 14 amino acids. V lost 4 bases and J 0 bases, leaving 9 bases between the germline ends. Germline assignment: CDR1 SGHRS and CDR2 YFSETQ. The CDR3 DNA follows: TGCGCCAGCAGCACGGGACACAGCACAGATACGCAGTATTTT. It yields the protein CASSTGHSTDTQYF.

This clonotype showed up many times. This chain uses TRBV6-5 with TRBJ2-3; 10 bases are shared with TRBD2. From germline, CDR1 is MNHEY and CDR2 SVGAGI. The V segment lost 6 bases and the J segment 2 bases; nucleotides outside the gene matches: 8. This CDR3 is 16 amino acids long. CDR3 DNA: TGTGCCAGCAGCCCAGTTAGCGGGGGGACCACAGATACGCAGTATTTT. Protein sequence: CASSPVSGGTTDTQYF.

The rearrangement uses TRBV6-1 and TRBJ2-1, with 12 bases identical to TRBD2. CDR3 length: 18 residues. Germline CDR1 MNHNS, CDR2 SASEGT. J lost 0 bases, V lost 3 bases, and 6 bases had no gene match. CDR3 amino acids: CASSDRLAGGPSYNEQFF. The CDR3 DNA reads TGTGCCAGCAGTGATCGGCTAGCGGGGGGGCCCTCCTACAATGAGCAGTTCTTC.

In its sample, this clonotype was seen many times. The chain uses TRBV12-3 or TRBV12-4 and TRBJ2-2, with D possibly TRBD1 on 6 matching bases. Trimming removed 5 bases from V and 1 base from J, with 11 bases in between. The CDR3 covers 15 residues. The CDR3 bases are TGTGCCAGCAGTCCCGGGACAAAGAACACCGGGGAGCTGTTTTTT. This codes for CASSPGTKNTGELFF.

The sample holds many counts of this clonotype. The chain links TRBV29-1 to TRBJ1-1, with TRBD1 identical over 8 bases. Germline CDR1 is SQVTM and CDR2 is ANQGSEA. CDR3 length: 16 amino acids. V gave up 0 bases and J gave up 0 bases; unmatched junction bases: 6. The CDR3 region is CSVEDLLDRVNTEAFF. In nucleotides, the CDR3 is TGCAGCGTTGAAGATCTACTGGACAGGGTGAACACTGAAGCTTTCTTT.